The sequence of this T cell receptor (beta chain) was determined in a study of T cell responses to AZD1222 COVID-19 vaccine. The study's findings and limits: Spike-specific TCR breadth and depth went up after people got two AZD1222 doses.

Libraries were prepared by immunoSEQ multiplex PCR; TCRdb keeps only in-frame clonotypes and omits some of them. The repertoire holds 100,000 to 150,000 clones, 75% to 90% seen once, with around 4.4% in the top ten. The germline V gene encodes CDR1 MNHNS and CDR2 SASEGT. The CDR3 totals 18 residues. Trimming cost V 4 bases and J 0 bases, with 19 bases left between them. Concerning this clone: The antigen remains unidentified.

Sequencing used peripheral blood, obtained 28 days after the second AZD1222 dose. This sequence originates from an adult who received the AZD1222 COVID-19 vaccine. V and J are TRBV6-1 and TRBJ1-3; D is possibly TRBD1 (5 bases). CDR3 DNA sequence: TGTGCCAGCAGTGTTCGCACGGGGGGTCTATTCTCTGGAAACACCATATATTTT. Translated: CASSVRTGGLFSGNTIYF.